This TCR beta chain was recorded in a study of shared clonotypes between healthy human individuals. From germline, CDR1 is SGHDT and CDR2 YYEEEE. The CDR3 runs 14 residues. V lost 4 bases, J lost 2 bases, and 12 bases lay in between. As regards this clone: Its antigen is unidentified.

Study findings and constraints: Generation probabilities were higher for clonotypes shared across all four sorted-subset donors than for unshared ones. Represented genetic and exposure-history diversity was restricted by having few donors.

Naive CD8 cells lacked CD45RO and underwent positive selection for CCR7, leaving out terminally differentiated effector memory CD45RA+ cells. Produced via immunoSEQ multiplex PCR; TCRdb's table is partial and in-frame only. The data hold roughly 2 million clones, with about 95% observed a single time. The TCR comes from a man aged 18 to 35 in good health. The chain has TRBV5-6 and TRBJ1-1; D may be TRBD1 (6 bases). Sequenced: naive CD8+ T cells sorted from blood. CDR3 protein: CASSHDRFNTEAFF. The CDR3, as DNA: TGTGCCAGCAGCCATGACAGGTTTAACACTGAAGCTTTCTTT.